Shown below are 15 T cell receptor beta chains from a single sample sequenced in a study of PD-L1 blockade in urothelial cancer. The assay was immunoSEQ multiplex PCR, and TCRdb's table has in-frame clones only and misses some. The table lists tens of thousands of clones, around 79% of them singletons. Sequencing used PBMCs, obtained around atezolizumab (anti-PD-L1) treatment. These TCRs come from a man in his 70s with urothelial cancer.

This clone was detected a few times. The rearrangement joins TRBV28 to TRBJ1-5, with D perhaps matching TRBD1 (6 bases). V lost 8 bases, J lost 4 bases, and 18 bases lay in between. The length of the CDR3 is 15 residues. Germline loops: CDR1 MDHEN, CDR2 SYDVKM. The chain's CDR3 is CASAPAGGANQPQHF. As DNA, the CDR3 is TGTGCCAGCGCCCCGGCCGGGGGGGCGAATCAGCCCCAGCATTTT.

The sample holds one count of this clone. V and J are TRBV7-2 and TRBJ2-7; TRBD1 is a possible D gene (6 bases). This CDR3 is built from 13 residues. CDR1 SGHTA and CDR2 FQGNSA come from the germline V gene. V lost 5 bases and J 4 bases, leaving 12 bases between the germline ends. DNA for the CDR3: TGTGCCAGCAGCCTCAGGACAGTGTACGAGCAGTACTTC. It is translated as CASSLRTVYEQYF.

A single count supports this clone. The chain combines TRBV19 with TRBJ2-2; 9 nucleotides agree with TRBD1. V lost 7 bases, J lost 5 bases, and 5 bases stayed unmatched. CDR3 length: 14 residues. Looked up from germline, CDR1 is LNHDA and CDR2 is SQIVND (reference sequence). CDR3 DNA sequence: TGTGCCAGTATTGGGACAGGGAAAACCGGGGAGCTGTTTTTT. This gives the protein CASIGTGKTGELFF. The full variable domain, its missing parts supplied by reference TRBV19 and TRBJ2-2, is DGGITQSPKYLFRKEGQNVTLSCEQNLNHDAMYWYRQDPGQGLRLIYYSQIVNDFQKGDIAEGYSVSREKKESFPLTVTSAQKNPTAFYLCASIGTGKTGELFFGEGSRLTVL.

The V and J genes are TRBV5-6 and TRBJ1-3; a possible D gene is TRBD1 (6 bases). Germline V gene data show CDR1 as SGHDT and CDR2 as YYEEEE. The CDR3 consists of 15 residues. The germline V and J ends were trimmed by 1 base and 9 bases, with 17 bases remaining between them. The CDR3 reads CASSLRTAQPTTIYF. The CDR3 DNA is TGTGCCAGCAGCTTGCGGACAGCCCAGCCCACCACCATATATTTT.

This rearrangement joins TRBV6-1 to TRBJ1-2; 7 nucleotides line up with TRBD1. Germline assignment: CDR1 MNHNS and CDR2 SASEGT. J gave up 6 bases and V 0 bases, and 4 bases lay outside the gene matches. The CDR3 runs 14 residues. Here the CDR3 reads CASSEADRFHGYTF. The CDR3 DNA is TGTGCCAGCAGTGAAGCGGACAGGTTCCATGGCTACACCTTC.

The gene calls are TRBV9 and TRBJ2-2; D is undetermined. Per germline, CDR1 SGDLS and CDR2 YYNGEE. Trimming cost V 3 bases and J 3 bases, with 12 bases left between them. The CDR3 covers 15 residues. Written as DNA, the CDR3 is TGTGCCAGCAGCGCCAGTCACAGTTACACCGGGGAGCTGTTTTTT. It specifies CASSASHSYTGELFF.

The chain links TRBV5-1 to TRBJ1-1, with D possibly being TRBD1 (6 bases). The V end lost 5 bases, the J end lost 4 bases, and 15 bases lay between the germline ends. CDR3 length: 14 residues. CDR1 is SGHRS and CDR2 is YFSETQ in the germline V gene. This CDR3 is CASRLTGFGTEAFF. CDR3 nucleotides: TGCGCCAGCAGACTAACAGGGTTCGGCACTGAAGCTTTCTTT.

The gene calls are TRBV4-3 and TRBJ2-5; possible D gene TRBD1, 5 bases. CDR1 is LGHNA and CDR2 is YSLEER in the germline V gene. V was clipped by 0 bases and J by 5 bases, with 13 bases between them. The CDR3 spans 15 residues. The CDR3: CASSQDQDIPETQYF. In nucleotides, the CDR3 is TGCGCCAGCAGCCAAGATCAGGACATCCCGGAGACCCAGTACTTC.

V usage is TRBV19 and J usage is TRBJ1-5, with 9 bases that match TRBD1. CDR3 length: 15 residues. V dropped 8 bases and J dropped 6; count of bases not matched to a gene: 11. From germline, CDR1 is LNHDA and CDR2 SQIVND (reference sequence). The CDR3 bases are TGTGCCAGTGGGTATGGGGACAGGGTAGGTCAGCCCCAGCATTTT. Its protein product is CASGYGDRVGQPQHF.

The V and J genes are TRBV28 and TRBJ1-4; maybe TRBD1 (5 bases). CDR1 is MDHEN and CDR2 is SYDVKM in the germline V gene. V lost 6 bases to trimming and J lost 8 bases, with 16 bases between them. This CDR3 region has 14 residues. The CDR3 region has the DNA TGTGCCAGCAGCTTGCCGGGGGTGGGGGAAAAACTGTTTTTT. Translation gives CASSLPGVGEKLFF. Filled out from reference TRBV28 and TRBJ1-4, the complete variable domain reads DVKVTQSSRYLVKRTGEKVFLECVQDMDHENMFWYRQDPGLGLRLIYFSYDVKMKEKGDIPEGYSVSREKKERFSLILESASTNQTSMYLCASSLPGVGEKLFFGSGTQLSVL.

This clone was seen more than once but under ten times. The rearrangement joins TRBV6-1 to TRBJ2-7, with 11 bases matching TRBD1. V lost 3 bases and J lost 3; bases outside the gene matches: 4. The CDR3 loop spans 15 amino acids. Germline V gene lookup returns CDR1 MNHNS and CDR2 SASEGT. The CDR3 DNA follows: TGTGCCAGCAGTGAGCACGGGACAGGGGGCTACGAGCAGTACTTC. This gives the protein CASSEHGTGGYEQYF.

This chain uses TRBV14 with TRBJ2-7; 7 bases fit TRBD2. This CDR3 contains 13 residues. Germline assignment: CDR1 SGHDN and CDR2 FVKESK. The junction had 6 bases not matched to a gene; V was cut back by 4 bases and J by 6 bases. The CDR3 spells CASSPAGVPEQYF. Written as DNA, the CDR3 is TGTGCCAGCAGCCCGGCGGGAGTTCCCGAGCAGTACTTC.

The J gene is TRBJ2-7, the V gene TRBV28, with TRBD2 matching 8 bases. The CDR3 is 14 residues long. The junction had 11 bases not matched to a gene; V was cut back by 6 bases and J by 7 bases. CDR1 and CDR2 from the germline V gene are MDHEN and SYDVKM. The CDR3 region is CASSFGGANTEQYF. The CDR3 DNA sequence: TGTGCCAGCAGCTTCGGGGGGGCAAACACAGAGCAGTACTTC.

The chain is built from TRBV6-1 and TRBJ2-7; tentatively, D is TRBD1 (6 bases). Per germline, CDR1 MNHNS and CDR2 SASEGT. CDR3 length: 13 amino acids. Deletions cut 11 bases from V and 4 bases from J, with 18 bases between. The CDR3, as DNA: TGTGCCGGGGGCAGGGGCGAAGAGTACGAGCAGTACTTC. It codes for CAGGRGEEYEQYF.

This clone was detected only once. The chain combines TRBV6-1 with TRBJ2-3, with D tentatively TRBD1 (6 bases). V dropped 2 bases and J dropped 1 base, with 10 bases sitting between them. Germline assignment: CDR1 MNHNS and CDR2 SASEGT. This CDR3 spans 15 amino acids. CDR3 bases: TGTGCCAGCAGTGAAATAGCAGGGGGCACAGATACGCAGTATTTT. This gives the protein CASSEIAGGTDTQYF.